This record covers a single T cell receptor beta chain. Antigen specificity is unknown. CD45RA-negative memory and CD45RA+ naive subsets were split from the CD4+ cells. These data originate in a study of shared clonotypes between healthy human individuals. Whole-study findings and limits: Tissue TCR repertoires likely differ from these blood-only repertoires.

This CDR3 has 15 residues. After removal of 2 bases from V and 6 bases from J, the junction contained 4 bases not matched to a gene. CDR1 SGHRS and CDR2 YFSETQ come from the germline V gene. Genomic DNA belonging to each subset was distributed in equal measure over several immunoSEQ plates. Sequencing was performed with immunoSEQ multiplex PCR; in TCRdb, only in-frame clones are kept and a portion is missing. The sample lists roughly 2.4 million clones; approximately 94% were seen once. The receptor was derived from a man aged 18 to 29 in good health. The chain is built from TRBV5-1 and TRBJ2-1, with 11 bases lining up with TRBD2. Sequencing input: naive CD4+ T cells sorted from blood. This sample's subset: CD45RA+ positively selected. The CDR3 sequence: CASSLLAGESNEQFF. Here the CDR3 DNA reads TGCGCCAGCAGCTTACTAGCGGGAGAAAGCAATGAGCAGTTCTTC.